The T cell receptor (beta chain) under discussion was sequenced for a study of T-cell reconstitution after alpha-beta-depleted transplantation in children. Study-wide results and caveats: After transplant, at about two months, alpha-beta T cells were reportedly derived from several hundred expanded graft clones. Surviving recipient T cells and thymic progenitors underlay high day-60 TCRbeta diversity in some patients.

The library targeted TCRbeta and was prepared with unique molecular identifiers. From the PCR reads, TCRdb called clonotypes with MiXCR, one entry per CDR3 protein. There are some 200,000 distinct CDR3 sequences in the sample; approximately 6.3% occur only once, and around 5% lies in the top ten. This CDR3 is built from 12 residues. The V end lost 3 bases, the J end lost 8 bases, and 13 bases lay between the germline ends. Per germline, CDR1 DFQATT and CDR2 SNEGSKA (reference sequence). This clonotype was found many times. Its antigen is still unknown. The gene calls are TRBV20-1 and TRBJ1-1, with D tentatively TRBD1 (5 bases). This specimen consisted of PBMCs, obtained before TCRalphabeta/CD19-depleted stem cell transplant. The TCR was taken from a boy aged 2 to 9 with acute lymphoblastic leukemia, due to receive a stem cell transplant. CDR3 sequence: CSASWLTAEAFF. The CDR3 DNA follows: TGCAGTGCTAGTTGGTTGACAGCAGAAGCTTTCTTT.